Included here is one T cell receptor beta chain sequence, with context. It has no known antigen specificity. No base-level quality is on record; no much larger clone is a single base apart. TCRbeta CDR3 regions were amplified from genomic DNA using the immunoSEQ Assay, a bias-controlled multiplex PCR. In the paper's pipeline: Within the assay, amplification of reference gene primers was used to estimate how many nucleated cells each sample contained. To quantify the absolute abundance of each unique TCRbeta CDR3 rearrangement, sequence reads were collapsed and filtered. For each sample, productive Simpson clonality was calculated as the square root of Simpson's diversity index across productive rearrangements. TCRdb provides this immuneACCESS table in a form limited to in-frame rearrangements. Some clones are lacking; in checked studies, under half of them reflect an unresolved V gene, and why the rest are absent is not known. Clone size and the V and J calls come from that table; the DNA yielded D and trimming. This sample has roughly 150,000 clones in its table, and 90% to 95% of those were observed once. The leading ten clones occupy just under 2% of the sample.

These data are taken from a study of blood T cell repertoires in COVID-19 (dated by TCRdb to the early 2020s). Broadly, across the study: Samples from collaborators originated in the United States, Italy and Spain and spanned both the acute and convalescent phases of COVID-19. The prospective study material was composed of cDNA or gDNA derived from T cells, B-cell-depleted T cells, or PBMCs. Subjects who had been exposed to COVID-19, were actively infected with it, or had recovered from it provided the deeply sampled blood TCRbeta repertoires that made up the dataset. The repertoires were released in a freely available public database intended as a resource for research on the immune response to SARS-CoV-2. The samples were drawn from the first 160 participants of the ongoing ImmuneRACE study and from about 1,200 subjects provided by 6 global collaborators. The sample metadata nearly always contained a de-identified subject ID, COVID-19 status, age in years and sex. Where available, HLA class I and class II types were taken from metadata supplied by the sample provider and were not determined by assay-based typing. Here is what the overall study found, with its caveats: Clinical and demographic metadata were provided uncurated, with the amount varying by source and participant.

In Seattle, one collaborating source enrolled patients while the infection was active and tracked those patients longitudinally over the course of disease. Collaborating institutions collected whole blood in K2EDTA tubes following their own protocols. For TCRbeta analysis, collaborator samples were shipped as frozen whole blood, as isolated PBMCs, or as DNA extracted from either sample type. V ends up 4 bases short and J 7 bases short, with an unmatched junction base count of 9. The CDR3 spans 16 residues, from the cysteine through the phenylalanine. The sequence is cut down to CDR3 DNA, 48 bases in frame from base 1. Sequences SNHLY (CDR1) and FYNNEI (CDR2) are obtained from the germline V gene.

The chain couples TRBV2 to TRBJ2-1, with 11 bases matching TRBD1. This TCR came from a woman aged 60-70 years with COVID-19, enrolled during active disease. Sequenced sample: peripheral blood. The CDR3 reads CASSGRDRGYRNEQFF. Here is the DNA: TGTGCCAGCAGTGGCCGGGACAGGGGGTATCGGAATGAGCAGTTCTTC.